These 7 T cell receptor beta chains were all obtained from the same sample, sequenced in a study of T cells after somatic rescue of genetic block (dated by TCRdb to 2018 to 2020). The library came from the immunoSEQ multiplex PCR assay. TCRdb's version of the immuneACCESS table is confined to in-frame rearrangements and falls short of the full clone set. An unresolved V gene accounts for under half of the shortfall where checked; the remainder is of unknown origin. This sample has some 90,000 clones in its table, and about 90% of those were observed once. Clones ranked in the top ten supply roughly 1.7% of the sample. The sequenced sample consisted of peripheral blood mononuclear cells (PBMCs). Receptor source: a woman in her late teens or twenties.

This sequence joins TRBV5-1 and TRBJ1-4; TRBD1 is a possible D gene (6 bases). Trimming left V 4 bases short and J 0 bases short, with 16 bases between. The CDR3 sequence is 17 residues long. Germline-derived CDR1 and CDR2 are SGHRS and YFSETQ. CDR3 DNA: TGCGCCAGCAGCACCCGACAGGCGGGAGCAACTAATGAAAAACTGTTTTTT. It encodes CASSTRQAGATNEKLFF.

The chain carries TRBV28 and TRBJ2-1; D is unclear. The germline CDR1 and CDR2 sequences are MDHEN and SYDVKM. Trimming pared 9 bases from V and 4 bases from J, leaving 19 bases between. The CDR3 totals 15 residues. The CDR3 region has the DNA TGTGCCAGTTCCTCCCGGGTCCTAGGGTACAATGAGCAGTTCTTC. Its translation: CASSSRVLGYNEQFF. Based on the CDR3 plus reference TRBV28 and TRBJ2-1, the full variable domain is DVKVTQSSRYLVKRTGEKVFLECVQDMDHENMFWYRQDPGLGLRLIYFSYDVKMKEKGDIPEGYSVSREKKERFSLILESASTNQTSMYLCASSSRVLGYNEQFFGPGTRLTVL.

This chain links TRBV28 with TRBJ2-7; TRBD1 agrees at 7 bases. The CDR3 is 14 residues long. Germline lookup yields CDR1 MDHEN and CDR2 SYDVKM. Trimming took 8 bases from V and 2 from J; bases not matched to a gene: 9. The CDR3 protein is CASSILGQTYEQYF. For the CDR3, the DNA is TGTGCCAGCTCGATACTGGGACAGACCTACGAGCAGTACTTC.

The chain couples TRBV11-3 to TRBJ1-5, with D tentatively TRBD1 (6 bases). V lost 1 base and J 2 bases, leaving 9 bases between the germline ends. The CDR3 extends over 15 amino acids. Per the germline V gene, CDR1 is SGHNT and CDR2 is YENEEA. The CDR3 loop is CASSLGAGGNQPQHF. In DNA form, the CDR3 reads TGTGCCAGCAGCTTAGGGGCAGGGGGCAATCAGCCCCAGCATTTT.

The V gene is TRBV6-1, the J gene TRBJ2-3; D is perhaps TRBD1 or TRBD2 (5 bases each). The CDR3 is 15 residues long. The V gene's germline CDR1 is MNHNS and CDR2 SASEGT. Trimming removed 5 bases from V and 3 bases from J, with 15 bases in between. This CDR3 is CASSRDGVGTDTQYF. In DNA form, the CDR3 reads TGTGCCAGCAGTAGGGACGGAGTGGGGACAGATACGCAGTATTTT.

The V and J genes are TRBV13 and TRBJ2-5; no clear D. Trimming removed 1 base from V and 2 bases from J, with 8 bases in between. The CDR3 has 14 amino acids. CDR1 PRHDT and CDR2 FYEKMQ come from the germline V gene (reference sequence). The chain's CDR3 is CASSLVGLQETQYF. CDR3 bases: TGTGCCAGCAGCTTAGTGGGGTTACAAGAGACCCAGTACTTC.

In nucleotides, the CDR3 is TGTGCCAGCACCCGGGGTCCTGAAGCTTTCTTT. Translating gives CASTRGPEAFF. J is TRBJ1-1 and V is TRBV9; D unclear. The CDR3 contains 11 residues. Germline V lookup: CDR1 SGDLS, CDR2 YYNGEE. V lost 6 bases and J 6 bases, leaving 9 bases between the germline ends. The whole variable domain, filled in from reference TRBV9 and TRBJ1-1, reads DSGVTQTPKHLITATGQRVTLRCSPRSGDLSVYWYQQSLDQGLQFLIQYYNGEERAKGNILERFSAQQFPDLHSELNLSSLELGDSALYFCASTRGPEAFFGQGTRLTVV.